This T cell receptor beta chain was found in a study of T cell responses to AZD1222 COVID-19 vaccine. Study background: Second doses at about 4 or about 12 weeks were pooled.

As to this clone: The target antigen is unknown.

Sequenced by immunoSEQ multiplex PCR; TCRdb stores in-frame clones only, minus some. The sample consists of about 78,000 clones, roughly nine tenths of them appearing once. The study's findings and limits: Repertoire sampling was restricted to post-peak T cell response timepoints. Recipients of AZD1222 seropositive at baseline numbered only 5 or 6.

The source of this sequence is an adult in good health. Sequenced material: peripheral blood, taken on day 0 of AZD1222 vaccination.

CDR3 nucleotide sequence: TGTGCCAGCAGCCTGACCACCTGGGGAGACCCAAGCACAGATACGCAGTATTTT. The encoded protein is CASSLTTWGDPSTDTQYF. The chain links TRBV5-5 to TRBJ2-3; weak D call: TRBD2 (5 bases). Germline assignment: CDR1 SGHKS and CDR2 YYEKEE (reference sequence). The CDR3 has 18 amino acids. Trimming removed 4 bases at V and 0 bases at J, with 21 bases between.